This TCR beta chain stems from a study of cytotoxic CD8 clonotypes in ibrutinib-treated CLL. Study background: Following treatment for a median roughly 12 months, range 6 to 36, response samples were then taken.

The table came from immunoSEQ multiplex PCR; TCRdb's copy has only in-frame clones and leaves some out. The sample includes more than 200,000 clones, roughly 73% of them seen just once. CDR1 is SGHAT, CDR2 FQNNGV, per germline. The CDR3 covers 15 residues. The V gene lost 4 bases and the J gene lost 5 bases, with 18 bases spanning the gap. The origin of this receptor is a human donor with chronic lymphocytic leukemia. The sample here was PBMCs, taken after 12 months of ibrutinib treatment. The chain carries TRBV11-2 and TRBJ2-7; either TRBD1 or TRBD2 may fit D (5 bases each). Written as DNA, the CDR3 is TGTGCCAGCAGCTCCTCGTTTGAAGTGGGGGACGAGCAGTACTTC. This codes for CASSSSFEVGDEQYF.